Below are 2 T cell receptor beta chains sequenced from a single sample in a study of blood T cell repertoires in COVID-19. The protocol was immunoSEQ multiplex PCR, while the TCRdb copy is restricted to in-frame clones and leaves out a portion. Of fewer than 200,000 clones in the sample, 80% were seen once. What was sequenced was peripheral blood. These receptors all stem from a man between 65 and 85 years old with active or convalescent COVID-19.

The chain links TRBV29-1 to TRBJ1-1; D gene ambiguous. V shed 7 bases and J shed 3 bases, with 9 bases lying between them. This CDR3 is built from 11 residues. From germline, CDR1 is SQVTM and CDR2 ANQGSEA. The CDR3 DNA reads TGCAGCGCCTTCGGGGACACTGAAGCTTTCTTT. Translation gives CSAFGDTEAFF.

This clone has just one count. CDR3 sequence: CASSRGQGDQPQHF. The CDR3 DNA sequence: TGCGCCAGCAGCCGGGGACAGGGGGATCAGCCCCAGCATTTT. V and J are TRBV5-1 and TRBJ1-5, with 11 bases that match TRBD1. The trim removed 4 bases at V and 5 bases at J, leaving 2 bases unmatched. The germline V gene encodes CDR1 SGHRS and CDR2 YFSETQ. This CDR3 is built from 14 residues.